This passage covers 4 T cell receptor beta chains from one sample sequenced in a study of T cell responses to AZD1222 COVID-19 vaccine. Sequenced by immunoSEQ multiplex PCR; TCRdb stores in-frame clones only, minus some. The sample yields roughly 120,000 clones, 80% to 85% seen once. The source material was peripheral blood, sampled on day 0 of AZD1222 vaccination. The receptor set was obtained from an adult in good health.

This chain connects TRBV5-1 to TRBJ2-7, with a tentative D call TRBD1 (5 bases). Per germline, CDR1 SGHRS and CDR2 YFSETQ. The length of the CDR3 is 15 residues. V was shortened by 2 bases and J by 2 bases, with 14 bases between the two germline ends. The CDR3 region is CASSFGQGHTYEQYF. Written as DNA, the CDR3 is TGCGCCAGCAGCTTCGGGCAGGGCCACACCTACGAGCAGTACTTC.

This chain joins TRBV6-2 or TRBV6-3 and TRBJ2-3; 9 bases are shared with TRBD2. CDR1 and CDR2 (germline): MNHEY, SVGEGT. V dropped 2 bases and J dropped 6; count of bases not matched to a gene: 12. The CDR3 covers 17 residues. CDR3 in amino acids: CASSYPWIAGATDTQYF. DNA for the CDR3: TGTGCCAGCAGTTACCCGTGGATAGCGGGAGCAACGGATACGCAGTATTTT.

The chain has TRBV7-6 and TRBJ1-4; 7 nucleotides align to TRBD1. The V gene end was trimmed by 5 bases and the J gene end by 6 bases; junction bases not matched to a gene: 24. The CDR3 spans 20 residues. Looked up from germline, CDR1 is SGHVS and CDR2 is FNYEAQ. DNA of the CDR3: TGTGCCAGCAGCCCAACCCGTCCGACAGGGTTAGGACTACTCGATGAAAAACTGTTTTTT. Its translation: CASSPTRPTGLGLLDEKLFF.

The chain joins TRBV19 to TRBJ1-3, with 7 bases aligning to TRBD1. CDR3 length equals 16 residues. Germline CDR1 reads LNHDA; CDR2 reads SQIVND (reference sequence). Trimming at V came to 6 bases and at J to 0 bases, leaving 8 bases not matched to a gene. The CDR3 region has the DNA TGTGCCAGTAGGCAACAGGGGTCCTCCTCTGGAAACACCATATATTTT. Its protein product is CASRQQGSSSGNTIYF.